Following are 30 T cell receptor beta chains from one sample sequenced in a study of blood T cells in healthy people across ages. Combining a sample-barcoded 5' primer with a J-beta primer mix, a second PCR ran for 7 to 11 cycles. MiXCR, applied by TCRdb to the 5' RACE reads, yields one record per CDR3 protein. The repertoire includes fewer than 1,000,000 distinct CDR3 sequences, around 45% of them detected once, and 15% to 20% sits in the top ten. Input material: blood. The receptors originated from a man older than 75 in good health.

This chain links TRBV20-1 with TRBJ2-7; D gene uncertain. The V end lost 1 base, the J end lost 4 bases, and 8 bases lay between the germline ends. This CDR3 is built from 12 residues. Germline V gene data show CDR1 as DFQATT and CDR2 as SNEGSKA (reference sequence). For the CDR3, the DNA is TGCAGTGCTAGAGGGATCGAATACGAGCAGTACTTC. The encoded protein is CSARGIEYEQYF.

The chain employs TRBV19 and TRBJ1-6, with D perhaps matching TRBD1 (6 bases). There are 15 residues in the CDR3. Trimming cost V 3 bases and J 7 bases, with 13 bases left between them. The germline CDR1 and CDR2 sequences are LNHDA and SQIVND (reference sequence). The CDR3 nucleotides read TGTGCCAGTAGTATCCAGGGGCGCGACAATTCACCCCTCCACTTT. It specifies CASSIQGRDNSPLHF.

This clonotype was detected only a few times. This chain links TRBV10-3 with TRBJ2-2; 15 positions match TRBD2. Germline-derived CDR1 and CDR2 are ENHRY and SYGVKD. The CDR3 totals 18 residues. The ends lost 3 bases at V and 2 bases at J; junction bases unmatched: 4. The CDR3 spells CAISDPGLAGGNTGELFF. In DNA form, the CDR3 reads TGTGCCATCAGTGATCCGGGACTAGCGGGAGGAAACACCGGGGAGCTGTTTTTT.

The rearrangement links TRBV5-1 to TRBJ1-5; 9 nucleotides align to TRBD1. Germline V gives CDR1 SGHRS, CDR2 YFSETQ. The CDR3 is 14 residues long. J was trimmed by 3 bases and V by 5 bases; bases with no gene match: 3. As DNA, the CDR3 is TGCGCCAGCAGTACAGGGGGCTCCAATCAGCCCCAGCATTTT. It yields the protein CASSTGGSNQPQHF.

V gene TRBV4-1 combines with J gene TRBJ2-5, with D unresolved. This CDR3 region has 14 residues. V dropped 1 base and J dropped 3 bases, with 9 bases sitting between them. Germline CDR1 MGHRA, CDR2 YSYEKL. CDR3 protein: CASSQGAAEETQYF. For the CDR3, the DNA is TGCGCCAGCAGCCAAGGGGCCGCGGAAGAGACCCAGTACTTC.

CDR3 coding DNA: TGCAGTGCCAGACAGGCGGGGGGAGAAAAACTGTTTTTT. Translation: CSARQAGGEKLFF. The J gene is TRBJ1-4, the V gene TRBV20-1, with D perhaps matching TRBD1 (6 bases). CDR1 and CDR2 (germline): DFQATT, SNEGSKA (reference sequence). V lost 6 bases, J lost 8 bases, and 16 bases lay in between. The CDR3 runs to 13 residues.

This sequence joins TRBV10-3 and TRBJ2-1; no firm D call. The V end was cut by 0 bases, the J end by 0 bases, with 6 bases between. Per germline, CDR1 ENHRY and CDR2 SYGVKD. This CDR3 contains 15 residues. In nucleotides, the CDR3 is TGTGCCATCAGTGAGTCCAGTGACTCCTACAATGAGCAGTTCTTC. This encodes CAISESSDSYNEQFF.

V is TRBV29-1 and J is TRBJ2-7; 11 bases map to TRBD2. The germline CDR1 and CDR2 sequences are SQVTM and ANQGSEA. The CDR3 runs 15 residues. Trimming at V came to 8 bases and at J to 0 bases, leaving 9 bases not matched to a gene. This CDR3 reads CSNLPSGRTSYEQYF. The CDR3 DNA follows: TGCAGCAACCTGCCTAGCGGGAGGACCTCCTACGAGCAGTACTTC.

Worth noting for this clonotype: One end of the junction varies from germline; a read error may be responsible. The rearrangement joins TRBV10-3 to TRBJ2-5, with D possibly being TRBD2 (5 bases). Germline CDR1 reads ENHRY; CDR2 reads SYGVKD. CDR3 size: 16 residues. CDR3 region: CAIRESAASRYYGQYF. In nucleotides, the CDR3 is TGTGCCATCAGGGAGTCCGCCGCTAGCCGGTACTACGGGCAGTACTTC.

Regarding this clonotype: Its ends do not fully match the called genes, so a read error is possible. The chain combines TRBV20-1 with TRBJ2-5; D possibly uses TRBD1 or TRBD2 (5 bases each). The germline V gene has CDR1 DFQATT and CDR2 SNEGSKA (reference sequence). This CDR3 contains 14 residues. The CDR3 DNA is TGCGGTGCCCCCGGGGCCGGGACCCAAGAGACCCAGTACTTC. Translation: CGAPGAGTQETQYF.

This clonotype was observed a few times. The rearrangement links TRBV28 to TRBJ2-3; maybe TRBD2 (6 bases). Trimming shortened V by 5 bases and J by 1 base, and 19 bases separated the two germline ends. The germline V gene has CDR1 MDHEN and CDR2 SYDVKM. The CDR3 covers 17 residues. The CDR3 bases are TGTGCCAGCAGTCTCTCCGGCGGGACCTCTGGCACAGATACGCAGTATTTT. Its protein is CASSLSGGTSGTDTQYF.

The V call is TRBV11-3, the J call TRBJ2-1; tentatively, D is TRBD1 or TRBD2 (5 bases each). V was pared by 6 bases and J by 0 bases, with 15 bases between. Germline loops: CDR1 SGHNT, CDR2 YENEEA. The CDR3 is 16 residues long. The CDR3 loop reads CASRKLPGSSYNEQFF. In DNA form, the CDR3 reads TGTGCCAGCAGAAAGTTACCAGGGAGCTCCTACAATGAGCAGTTCTTC.

This clonotype appeared a few times. The rearrangement joins TRBV7-8 to TRBJ2-7; D is unresolved. The germline V gene has CDR1 SGHVS and CDR2 FQNEAQ. With 5 bases removed from V and 0 bases from J, the gap between germline ends came to 14 bases. This CDR3 is built from 15 residues. This CDR3 is CASSLKVASSYEQYF. The CDR3 region has the DNA TGTGCCAGCAGCCTTAAAGTCGCCTCCTCCTACGAGCAGTACTTC.

The gene calls are TRBV10-3 and TRBJ1-5, with D perhaps matching TRBD1 (6 bases). CDR1 ENHRY and CDR2 SYGVKD come from the germline V gene. Trimming took off 10 bases at V and 5 bases at J, with 15 bases between the two ends. The CDR3 runs 13 residues. The CDR3 loop reads CANQGHFDQPQHF. CDR3 bases: TGTGCCAACCAGGGACATTTTGATCAGCCCCAGCATTTT.

Comments on this clonotype: Given a much more abundant clone one base away, this may be a read error. DNA for the CDR3: TGCGCCAGCAGCGGGGGACGGCACAATGAGCAGTACTTC. Its protein product is CASSGGRHNEQYF. This sequence joins TRBV5-1 and TRBJ2-5; either TRBD1 or TRBD2 may supply D (5 bases each). The V and J ends lost 4 bases and 11 bases respectively, with 18 bases between them. Germline V gives CDR1 SGHRS, CDR2 YFSETQ. This CDR3 is 13 amino acids long.

For the CDR3, the DNA is TGCGCCAGCAGCTTAACCGGGACAGGGGGAAGTGAGCAGTTCTTC. It encodes CASSLTGTGGSEQFF. The V gene is TRBV5-1, the J gene TRBJ2-1; 11 bases fit TRBD1. The CDR3 length is 15 residues. CDR1 SGHRS and CDR2 YFSETQ come from the germline V gene. V was clipped by 2 bases and J by 9 bases; unmatched bases: 7.

The V gene is TRBV20-1, the J gene TRBJ2-5, with TRBD1 identical over 8 bases. The ends lost 1 base at V and 0 bases at J; junction bases unmatched: 7. The CDR3 runs 16 residues. In germline, CDR1 is DFQATT, CDR2 SNEGSKA (reference sequence). DNA of the CDR3: TGCAGTGCTAGAGGGGACGGCAGGGGGCACCAAGAGACCCAGTACTTC. Protein product: CSARGDGRGHQETQYF.

The chain is built from TRBV25-1 and TRBJ2-7; TRBD2 is a possible D gene (6 bases). The V gene's germline CDR1 is MGHDK and CDR2 SYGVNS. V dropped 1 base and J dropped 0 bases, with 13 bases sitting between them. CDR3 length: 16 amino acids. The CDR3 DNA is TGTGCCAGCAGTGAATCAATAGCGGAGATCTCCTACGAGCAGTACTTC. Translating gives CASSESIAEISYEQYF.

Only a few counts were recorded for this clonotype. The V call is TRBV7-9, the J call TRBJ1-1; D ambiguous. The CDR3 is 15 amino acids. The germline CDR1 and CDR2 sequences are SEHNR and FQNEAQ (reference sequence). V was trimmed by 4 bases and J by 3 bases, leaving 15 bases between them. CDR3 DNA: TGTGCCAGCAGCTCCCCGGGGTCTGGGGACACTGAAGCTTTCTTT. The encoded protein is CASSSPGSGDTEAFF.

The rearrangement uses TRBV7-2 and TRBJ2-3; the match to TRBD2 covers 7 bases. The junction had 13 bases not matched to a gene; V was cut back by 2 bases and J by 2 bases. The CDR3 sequence is 18 residues long. The germline gives CDR1 SGHTA, CDR2 FQGNSA. The CDR3 DNA is TGTGCCAGCAGCTTATGGGGTTCGCGGGAGAACCCCACAGATACGCAGTATTTT. This translates into CASSLWGSRENPTDTQYF. Full variable domain (outside the CDR3, taken from reference TRBV7-2 and TRBJ2-3): GAGVSQSPSNKVTEKGKDVELRCDPISGHTALYWYRQSLGQGLEFLIYFQGNSAPDKSGLPSDRFSAERTGGSVSTLTIQRTQQEDSAVYLCASSLWGSRENPTDTQYFGPGTRLTVL.

J is TRBJ2-1 and V is TRBV29-1; TRBD1 matches 7 bases. V lost 4 bases to trimming and J lost 9 bases; unmatched junction nucleotides: 15. CDR1 is SQVTM and CDR2 is ANQGSEA in the germline V gene. The CDR3 spans 15 residues. The DNA of the CDR3 is TGCAGCGTTGGGGGGTCGGGACAGCCACAAACTGAGCAGTTCTTC. It specifies CSVGGSGQPQTEQFF.

V gene TRBV7-6 combines with J gene TRBJ2-1; the D gene could be TRBD1 or TRBD2 (5 bases each). This CDR3 contains 16 residues. V lost 2 bases, J lost 0 bases, and 11 bases lay in between. Germline V gene data show CDR1 as SGHVS and CDR2 as FNYEAQ. The CDR3 sequence: CASSLPGTHSYNEQFF. CDR3 nucleotides: TGTGCCAGCAGCTTACCGGGGACCCACTCCTACAATGAGCAGTTCTTC.

The genes are TRBV28 and TRBJ2-1; D is unresolved. Trimming cost V 2 bases and J 8 bases, with 16 bases left between them. CDR1 and CDR2 from the germline V gene are MDHEN and SYDVKM. The CDR3 length is 15 residues. For the CDR3, the DNA is TGTGCCAGCAGTTTAGTGCGGAATGATGGGCATGAGCAGTTCTTC. Protein sequence: CASSLVRNDGHEQFF.

The CDR3 reads CASSLYGTASYNEQFF. As DNA, the CDR3 is TGTGCCAGCAGCTTATATGGGACAGCATCCTACAATGAGCAGTTCTTC. The gene calls are TRBV7-9 and TRBJ2-1, with 7 bases matching TRBD1. V gave up 2 bases and J gave up 1 base; unmatched junction bases: 5. Per germline, CDR1 SEHNR and CDR2 FQNEAQ (reference sequence). This CDR3 is 16 amino acids long.

On this clonotype: The missing conserved phenylalanine or tryptophan at the end of this CDR3 makes a read error likely. V and J are TRBV7-3 and TRBJ2-1, with 7 bases fitting TRBD2. The CDR3 sequence is 13 residues long. The V segment lost 2 bases and the J segment 7 bases; nucleotides outside the gene matches: 2. The germline CDR1 and CDR2 sequences are SGHTA and FQGTGA. The CDR3 reads CASSLGSGNEQFL. In nucleotides, the CDR3 is TGTGCCAGCAGCTTAGGTAGCGGGAATGAGCAGTTCCTC.

The rearrangement joins TRBV6-6 to TRBJ1-2; no definite D call. The CDR3 is made up of 15 amino acids. Trimming cost V 0 bases and J 4 bases, with 12 bases left between them. Germline assignment: CDR1 MNHNY and CDR2 SVGAGI (reference sequence). The CDR3 sequence is CASSYSAVRSYGYTF. CDR3 in DNA: TGTGCCAGCAGTTACTCGGCGGTAAGGAGCTATGGCTACACCTTC.

This clonotype was observed a handful of times. This rearrangement joins TRBV5-1 to TRBJ2-2, with D perhaps TRBD1 or TRBD2 (6 bases each). Germline assignment: CDR1 SGHRS and CDR2 YFSETQ. Trimming cost V 3 bases and J 4 bases, with 13 bases left between them. CDR3 length: 15 residues. As DNA, the CDR3 is TGCGCCAGCAGCTCTGGAGGGGGTGGCACCGGGGAGCTGTTTTTT. It codes for CASSSGGGGTGELFF.

The chain carries TRBV5-4 and TRBJ2-5; 8 nucleotides agree with TRBD2. Looked up from germline, CDR1 is SGHNT and CDR2 is YYREEE (reference sequence). J gave up 2 bases and V 3 bases, and 9 bases lay outside the gene matches. This CDR3 has 16 amino acids. Here the CDR3 reads CASSSSSGLTQETQYF. CDR3 bases: TGTGCCAGCAGCTCTTCTAGCGGGCTTACTCAAGAGACCCAGTACTTC.

This clonotype was picked up a small number of times. The chain uses TRBV7-9 and TRBJ2-4; TRBD2 matches at 7 bases. The CDR3 length is 15 residues. V trimming: 0 bases; J trimming: 6 bases; junction bases outside the gene matches: 5. In germline, CDR1 is SEHNR, CDR2 FQNEAQ (reference sequence). CDR3 coding DNA: TGTGCCAGCAGCTTAGCCCGTCCGGGAGGAAACATTCAGTACTTC. Translation: CASSLARPGGNIQYF. Full variable domain (outside the CDR3, taken from reference TRBV7-9 and TRBJ2-4): DTGVSQNPRHKITKRGQNVTFRCDPISEHNRLYWYRQTLGQGPEFLTYFQNEAQLEKSRLLSDRFSAERPKGSFSTLEIQRTEQGDSAMYLCASSLARPGGNIQYFGAGTRLSVL.

The chain has TRBV20-1 and TRBJ1-6; the D gene is possibly TRBD1 (6 bases). In germline, CDR1 is DFQATT, CDR2 SNEGSKA (reference sequence). The germline V and J ends were trimmed by 3 bases and 13 bases, with 19 bases remaining between them. The CDR3 is 14 amino acids. The CDR3 sequence is CSARASGAGVPLHF. In DNA, the CDR3 is TGCAGTGCTAGGGCATCAGGGGCCGGTGTTCCCCTCCACTTT.